This paragraph covers one TCR beta chain sequence. This specimen comes from a study of blood T cell repertoires in COVID-19. Turning to the study itself: COVID-19 samples from acute and convalescent phases originated in the United States, Italy and Spain. From T cells, B-cell-depleted T cells, or PBMCs came the material, which was cDNA or gDNA.

This CDR3 has 15 residues. The V gene's germline CDR1 is SGHNT and CDR2 YYREEE (reference sequence). The V end lost 4 bases, the J end lost 0 bases, and 14 bases lay between the germline ends. Methods used by the authors: Reference gene primers were amplified, and this amplification served to estimate nucleated cell counts. The data were produced by immunoSEQ multiplex PCR, yet TCRdb's version contains in-frame clones alone and is incomplete. From that table come the V and J calls and clone size; the DNA was used to work out D and trimming. The sample lists approximately 260,000 clones, about 91% occurring once.

The chain links TRBV5-4 to TRBJ2-7; possible D gene TRBD1, 6 bases. The receptor was isolated from a woman between 35 and 50 years old who had recovered from COVID-19. The sequenced sample was peripheral blood. CDR3 nucleotides: TGTGCCAGCAGCCCCCCCAGGGGTAGCTCCTACGAGCAGTACGTC. Protein product: CASSPPRGSSYEQYV.